Listed below are T cell receptor beta chains from one sample, sequenced in a study of blood T cell repertoires in COVID-19. Data came from immunoSEQ multiplex PCR; TCRdb stores just in-frame clones and leaves some out. The table records a few hundred thousand clones, about 91% of them present only once. Source material: peripheral blood. The receptor source for this set is a woman in her 30s who had recovered from COVID-19. The CDR3 runs from the conserved cysteine through the conserved F or W. Each record gives: V gene, CDR3 length, clone size, CDR3 protein. Only some rows state a clone size, as once, few, many or a class for expanded clones.

v_gene: TRBV14; len: 17; abundance: .; CDR3aa: CASSQDTFLTGRAEAFF
v_gene: TRBV28; len: 14; abundance: .; CDR3aa: CASSLAVGSEKLFF
v_gene: TRBV30; len: 16; abundance: .; CDR3aa: CAWSSPRGVPYNEQFF
v_gene: TRBV4-2; len: 14; abundance: .; CDR3aa: CASSQDRRVGELFF
v_gene: TRBV6-6; len: 16; abundance: .; CDR3aa: CASSYYGWGEGEKLFF
v_gene: TRBV11-3; len: 18; abundance: once; CDR3aa: CASSLGPGERDSNQPQHF
v_gene: TRBV5-4; len: 14; abundance: .; CDR3aa: CASRRQGRPDTQYF
v_gene: TRBV5-1; len: 15; abundance: .; CDR3aa: CASSLRAGPGNTIYF
v_gene: TRBV7-2; len: 14; abundance: .; CDR3aa: CASSPGTGVEKLFF
v_gene: TRBV18; len: 15; abundance: .; CDR3aa: CASSSSTGPNSPLHF
v_gene: TRBV19; len: 13; abundance: few; CDR3aa: CASSIKTGYEQYF
v_gene: TRBV6-5; len: 15; abundance: .; CDR3aa: CASSHSTGGSEEQYF
v_gene: TRBV4-1; len: 14; abundance: .; CDR3aa: CASSWGSGYNEQFF
v_gene: TRBV4-3; len: 14; abundance: once; CDR3aa: CASSQELAGETQYF
v_gene: TRBV5-1; len: 18; abundance: .; CDR3aa: CASSPGTSGVVSTDTQYF
v_gene: TRBV5-1; len: 14; abundance: .; CDR3aa: CASRGGSSGNTIYF
v_gene: TRBV30; len: 16; abundance: .; CDR3aa: CAWGGTGGPTNTEAFF
v_gene: TRBV27; len: 12; abundance: .; CDR3aa: CASSLGGDTQYF
v_gene: TRBV5-1; len: 17; abundance: .; CDR3aa: CASSLEPTGTSGNTIYF
v_gene: TRBV5-8; len: 15; abundance: .; CDR3aa: CASSSGQGGWDEQYF
v_gene: TRBV7-9; len: 13; abundance: .; CDR3aa: CASSFPRGTEAFF
v_gene: TRBV3-1/TRBV3-2; len: 19; abundance: once; CDR3aa: CASSQDPRRWLSREETQYF
v_gene: TRBV5-4; len: 14; abundance: .; CDR3aa: CASSYRGLSSPLHF
v_gene: TRBV28; len: 16; abundance: many; CDR3aa: CASSSYEWGQNTEAFF
v_gene: TRBV9; len: 13; abundance: .; CDR3aa: CASSPEGAYEQYF
v_gene: TRBV1; len: 23; abundance: once; CDR3aa: CTSSQGLVRGAGALGHANQPQHF
v_gene: TRBV6-5; len: 14; abundance: .; CDR3aa: CASSLGESGNTIYF
v_gene: TRBV3-1/TRBV3-2; len: 14; abundance: .; CDR3aa: CASSLRGGSTEAFF
v_gene: TRBV5-5; len: 15; abundance: .; CDR3aa: CASSVDSYSGNTIYF
v_gene: TRBV5-1; len: 16; abundance: .; CDR3aa: CASSLTLSGSTGELFF
v_gene: TRBV4-2; len: 15; abundance: .; CDR3aa: CASSQEWGPDNEQFF
v_gene: TRBV7-8; len: 14; abundance: once; CDR3aa: CASSSGGYTGELFF
v_gene: TRBV5-4; len: 16; abundance: .; CDR3aa: CASRERGTGTQETQYF
v_gene: TRBV9; len: 14; abundance: .; CDR3aa: CASSVAGGKETQYF
v_gene: TRBV2; len: 12; abundance: .; CDR3aa: CASGSDRGPEFF
v_gene: TRBV4-2; len: 15; abundance: .; CDR3aa: CASSQVSQGSSPLHF
v_gene: TRBV7-6; len: 13; abundance: once; CDR3aa: CASSLGGDYGYTF
v_gene: TRBV20-1; len: 14; abundance: .; CDR3aa: CSASDRGHTYGYTF
v_gene: TRBV19; len: 17; abundance: .; CDR3aa: CASRRAANPWDSNEQFF
v_gene: TRBV2; len: 18; abundance: .; CDR3aa: CASSDPPLWAESVSPLHF
v_gene: TRBV12-3/TRBV12-4; len: 13; abundance: .; CDR3aa: CASRKGPGNTIYF
v_gene: TRBV7-2; len: 17; abundance: .; CDR3aa: CASSLALLAGVNYEQYF